The sequence of this T cell receptor beta chain was determined in a study of tumor-infiltrating lymphocytes in primary liver carcinoma. Both RNA and DNA were isolated together from around 20-30 mg of bulk tissue that had not been sorted. Researchers generated TCR beta cDNA from about 0.5 ug of total RNA, relying on a constant-region primer. Sequencing libraries for TCR beta derived from three nested multiplex PCR rounds that used slightly modified ARM-PCR. TRBV1-TRBV30 forward primers and a C-beta reverse primer were used in the first two PCR rounds, which each ran for nine to ten cycles. TCRdb ran MiXCR on the multiplex PCR reads and lists one entry per CDR3 protein. The repertoire holds about 84,000 distinct CDR3 sequences, over 60% seen once, with 15% to 20% in the top ten. Germline CDR1 and CDR2: SGHRS and YFSETQ. V was pared by 9 bases and J by 6 bases, with 18 bases between. CDR3 length: 13 amino acids.

Sequenced: liver tumor tissue from sampling region 1. The subset here: tumor region T1, superior pole. This receptor was identified in a man in his forties with primary liver carcinoma and hepatitis B virus infection. The chain has TRBV5-1 and TRBJ2-5; tentative D call: TRBD2 (7 bases). CDR3 region: CANRERGAKTQYF. The CDR3 bases are TGCGCCAACAGGGAACGGGGGGCAAAGACCCAGTACTTC.